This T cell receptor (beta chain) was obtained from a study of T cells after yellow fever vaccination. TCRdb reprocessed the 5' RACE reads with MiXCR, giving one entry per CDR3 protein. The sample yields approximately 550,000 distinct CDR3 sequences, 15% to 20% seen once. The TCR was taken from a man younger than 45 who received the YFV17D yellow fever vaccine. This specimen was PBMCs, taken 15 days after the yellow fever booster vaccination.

CDR3 loop: CASSLGPGLMTYEQYF. The CDR3 DNA follows: TGTGCCAGCAGCTTGGGCCCGGGTCTCATGACCTACGAGCAGTACTTC. The genes are TRBV5-4 and TRBJ2-7, with no clear D. Germline lookup yields CDR1 SGHNT and CDR2 YYREEE (reference sequence). The V end lost 0 bases, the J end lost 2 bases, and 15 bases lay between the germline ends. The CDR3 has 16 amino acids.